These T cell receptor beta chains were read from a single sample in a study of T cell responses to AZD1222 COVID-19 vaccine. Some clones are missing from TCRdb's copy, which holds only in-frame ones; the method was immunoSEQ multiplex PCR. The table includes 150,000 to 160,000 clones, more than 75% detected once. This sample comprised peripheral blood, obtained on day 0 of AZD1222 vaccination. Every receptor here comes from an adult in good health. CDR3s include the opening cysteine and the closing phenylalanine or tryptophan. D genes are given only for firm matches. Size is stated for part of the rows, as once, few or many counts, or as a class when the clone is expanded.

cdr3_aa: CASSSDPLDGTQYF; cdr3_nt: TGTGCCAGCAGCTCAGACCCATTAGACGGGACCCAGTACTTC; d_call: NA; cdr3_length: 14; clone_size: once; v_call: TRBV5-5; j_call: TRBJ2-5
cdr3_aa: CASSSPSQLSPDTQYF; cdr3_nt: TGTGCCAGCAGCTCCCCTAGCCAACTTAGCCCAGATACGCAGTATTTT; d_call: NA; cdr3_length: 16; clone_size: NA; v_call: TRBV5-4; j_call: TRBJ2-3
cdr3_aa: CASSLGGDSYEQYF; cdr3_nt: TGCGCCAGCAGCTTAGGGGGGGACTCCTACGAGCAGTACTTC; d_call: NA; cdr3_length: 14; clone_size: NA; v_call: TRBV5-1; j_call: TRBJ2-7
cdr3_aa: CASRVWEDRYEQYF; cdr3_nt: TGTGCCAGCAGGGTTTGGGAGGACCGATACGAGCAGTACTTC; d_call: NA; cdr3_length: 14; clone_size: NA; v_call: TRBV6-5; j_call: TRBJ2-7
cdr3_aa: CASSPRRSGEQYF; cdr3_nt: TGTGCCAGCAGTCCACGACGGTCGGGCGAGCAGTACTTC; d_call: NA; cdr3_length: 13; clone_size: NA; v_call: TRBV6-5; j_call: TRBJ2-7
cdr3_aa: CASSPAVGLAGFKETQYF; cdr3_nt: TGTGCCAGCAGCCCAGCCGTAGGACTAGCGGGATTTAAAGAGACCCAGTACTTC; d_call: TRBD2; cdr3_length: 18; clone_size: NA; v_call: TRBV27; j_call: TRBJ2-5
cdr3_aa: CAISEYSDRAVNYGYTF; cdr3_nt: TGTGCCATCAGTGAGTACTCTGACAGGGCGGTTAACTATGGCTACACCTTC; d_call: TRBD1; cdr3_length: 17; clone_size: few; v_call: TRBV10-3; j_call: TRBJ1-2
cdr3_aa: CASSIGLVGGESPLHF; cdr3_nt: TGTGCCAGTAGTATCGGCCTCGTGGGAGGGGAGTCACCCCTCCACTTT; d_call: NA; cdr3_length: 16; clone_size: NA; v_call: TRBV19; j_call: TRBJ1-6
cdr3_aa: CSVVHDGLEQYF; cdr3_nt: TGCAGCGTTGTTCATGATGGTCTCGAGCAGTACTTC; d_call: NA; cdr3_length: 12; clone_size: NA; v_call: TRBV29-1; j_call: TRBJ2-7
cdr3_aa: CASSRRQGALNYGYTF; cdr3_nt: TGTGCCAGCTCCCGTCGGCAGGGGGCGCTGAACTATGGCTACACCTTC; d_call: TRBD1; cdr3_length: 16; clone_size: NA; v_call: TRBV27; j_call: TRBJ1-2
cdr3_aa: CAWQGSGELFF; cdr3_nt: TGTGCCTGGCAAGGGTCCGGGGAGCTGTTTTTT; d_call: NA; cdr3_length: 11; clone_size: few; v_call: TRBV30; j_call: TRBJ2-2
cdr3_aa: CASMGDSNQPQHF; cdr3_nt: TGTGCCAGCATGGGGGATAGCAATCAGCCCCAGCATTTT; d_call: NA; cdr3_length: 13; clone_size: NA; v_call: TRBV2; j_call: TRBJ1-5
cdr3_aa: CASSRPGGAREKLFF; cdr3_nt: TGTGCCAGCAGCCGACCAGGGGGGGCGCGTGAAAAACTGTTTTTT; d_call: TRBD1; cdr3_length: 15; clone_size: NA; v_call: TRBV4-2; j_call: TRBJ1-4
cdr3_aa: CASSLADLKNIQYF; cdr3_nt: TGCGCCAGCAGCTTGGCGGACCTCAAAAACATTCAGTACTTC; d_call: NA; cdr3_length: 14; clone_size: NA; v_call: TRBV5-1; j_call: TRBJ2-4
cdr3_aa: CASSTQRGTSYNEQFF; cdr3_nt: TGTGCCAGCAGCACCCAACGAGGGACCTCCTACAATGAGCAGTTCTTC; d_call: NA; cdr3_length: 16; clone_size: NA; v_call: TRBV11-2; j_call: TRBJ2-1
cdr3_aa: CASSQERESSYNEQFF; cdr3_nt: TGCGCCAGCAGCCAAGAGCGGGAGAGCTCCTACAATGAGCAGTTCTTC; d_call: TRBD2; cdr3_length: 16; clone_size: NA; v_call: TRBV4-1; j_call: TRBJ2-1
cdr3_aa: CATSEGSFWVSGNQPQHF; cdr3_nt: TGTGCCACCAGTGAAGGGTCGTTTTGGGTTTCGGGAAATCAGCCCCAGCATTTT; d_call: NA; cdr3_length: 18; clone_size: NA; v_call: TRBV24-1; j_call: TRBJ1-5
cdr3_aa: CASSWDEGNGYTF; cdr3_nt: TGTGCCAGCAGTTGGGACGAGGGGAATGGCTACACCTTC; d_call: NA; cdr3_length: 13; clone_size: NA; v_call: TRBV6-5; j_call: TRBJ1-2
cdr3_aa: CSVTRLGLAGSFF; cdr3_nt: TGCAGCGTCACCCGGTTGGGGTTAGCGGGATCGTTCTTC; d_call: TRBD2; cdr3_length: 13; clone_size: NA; v_call: TRBV29-1; j_call: TRBJ2-1
cdr3_aa: CASSLREGSGGYTF; cdr3_nt: TGCGCCAGCAGCTTACGAGAGGGAAGTGGGGGCTACACCTTC; d_call: NA; cdr3_length: 14; clone_size: NA; v_call: TRBV5-1; j_call: TRBJ1-2
cdr3_aa: CASAPLGQGRTYEQYF; cdr3_nt: TGTGCCAGCGCCCCCCTAGGGCAGGGCCGAACCTACGAGCAGTACTTC; d_call: NA; cdr3_length: 16; clone_size: NA; v_call: TRBV27; j_call: TRBJ2-7
cdr3_aa: CASSSGTGGDATNEKLFF; cdr3_nt: TGCGCCAGCAGCTCCGGGACAGGGGGCGATGCAACTAATGAAAAACTGTTTTTT; d_call: TRBD1; cdr3_length: 18; clone_size: once; v_call: TRBV5-1; j_call: TRBJ1-4
cdr3_aa: CASSSGQGRNIQYF; cdr3_nt: TGTGCCAGCAGTTCGGGACAGGGGAGAAACATTCAGTACTTC; d_call: TRBD1; cdr3_length: 14; clone_size: NA; v_call: TRBV27; j_call: TRBJ2-4
cdr3_aa: CASSRGSFTNSPLHF; cdr3_nt: TGTGCCAGCAGCCGGGGGTCCTTCACCAATTCACCCCTCCACTTT; d_call: NA; cdr3_length: 15; clone_size: NA; v_call: TRBV5-6; j_call: TRBJ1-6
cdr3_aa: CASSFYSKSSYEQYF; cdr3_nt: TGTGCCAGCAGCTTCTACAGTAAAAGCTCCTACGAGCAGTACTTC; d_call: NA; cdr3_length: 15; clone_size: NA; v_call: TRBV11-3; j_call: TRBJ2-7
cdr3_aa: CASSERGVVSTDTQYF; cdr3_nt: TGTGCCAGCAGTGAACGAGGGGTCGTCAGCACAGATACGCAGTATTTT; d_call: NA; cdr3_length: 16; clone_size: NA; v_call: TRBV6-1; j_call: TRBJ2-3
cdr3_aa: CASLDRSNYGYTF; cdr3_nt: TGTGCCAGCTTGGACAGATCTAACTATGGCTACACCTTC; d_call: NA; cdr3_length: 13; clone_size: NA; v_call: TRBV6-5; j_call: TRBJ1-2
cdr3_aa: CASSPYRGPSTEAFF; cdr3_nt: TGTGCCAGCAGCCCGTACAGGGGGCCCAGCACTGAAGCTTTCTTT; d_call: TRBD1; cdr3_length: 15; clone_size: NA; v_call: TRBV28; j_call: TRBJ1-1
cdr3_aa: CASSFQGGDQPQHF; cdr3_nt: TGTGCCAGCAGCTTTCAAGGGGGGGATCAGCCCCAGCATTTT; d_call: NA; cdr3_length: 14; clone_size: NA; v_call: TRBV7-2; j_call: TRBJ1-5
cdr3_aa: CASLEGPRNQPQHF; cdr3_nt: TGTGCCAGCCTAGAAGGGCCGCGCAATCAGCCCCAGCATTTT; d_call: NA; cdr3_length: 14; clone_size: NA; v_call: TRBV28; j_call: TRBJ1-5
cdr3_aa: CASSIGVAGTSEQFF; cdr3_nt: TGTGCCAGTAGTATCGGAGTAGCGGGTACGTCTGAGCAGTTCTTC; d_call: TRBD2; cdr3_length: 15; clone_size: NA; v_call: TRBV19; j_call: TRBJ2-1
cdr3_aa: CASSPVAGPETQYF; cdr3_nt: TGTGCCAGCTCGCCGGTGGCGGGTCCGGAGACCCAGTACTTC; d_call: NA; cdr3_length: 14; clone_size: NA; v_call: TRBV18; j_call: TRBJ2-5
cdr3_aa: CASSESGANYGYTF; cdr3_nt: TGTGCCAGCAGTGAATCGGGGGCCAACTATGGCTACACCTTC; d_call: NA; cdr3_length: 14; clone_size: NA; v_call: TRBV6-1; j_call: TRBJ1-2
cdr3_aa: CASSQQGDGTEAFF; cdr3_nt: TGCGCCAGCAGTCAACAGGGAGATGGCACTGAAGCTTTCTTT; d_call: NA; cdr3_length: 14; clone_size: NA; v_call: TRBV10-2; j_call: TRBJ1-1
cdr3_aa: CASRPRDGHTEAFF; cdr3_nt: TGTGCCAGCAGACCCAGGGACGGGCACACTGAAGCTTTCTTT; d_call: NA; cdr3_length: 14; clone_size: once; v_call: TRBV28; j_call: TRBJ1-1
cdr3_aa: CASSPPGRVFDSPLHF; cdr3_nt: TGTGCCAGCTCACCACCGGGGCGGGTATTTGATTCACCCCTCCACTTT; d_call: NA; cdr3_length: 16; clone_size: once; v_call: TRBV18; j_call: TRBJ1-6
cdr3_aa: CASSVVGEVNTDTQYF; cdr3_nt: TGTGCCAGCAGCGTTGTTGGGGAGGTAAACACAGATACGCAGTATTTT; d_call: NA; cdr3_length: 16; clone_size: NA; v_call: TRBV9; j_call: TRBJ2-3
cdr3_aa: CAWSPDYSWGTEAFF; cdr3_nt: TGTGCCTGGAGTCCGGACTATAGTTGGGGCACTGAAGCTTTCTTT; d_call: NA; cdr3_length: 15; clone_size: NA; v_call: TRBV30; j_call: TRBJ1-1
cdr3_aa: CASSVGTGGVVYGYTF; cdr3_nt: TGTGCCAGCAGCGTAGGGACAGGGGGGGTGGTCTATGGCTACACCTTC; d_call: TRBD1; cdr3_length: 16; clone_size: NA; v_call: TRBV9; j_call: TRBJ1-2
cdr3_aa: CASSRTQGSRTDTQYF; cdr3_nt: TGCGCCAGCAGCCGGACACAGGGCAGCCGCACAGATACGCAGTATTTT; d_call: NA; cdr3_length: 16; clone_size: NA; v_call: TRBV5-1; j_call: TRBJ2-3
cdr3_aa: CASASTGGRGYTF; cdr3_nt: TGTGCCAGCGCCTCGACTGGGGGGCGCGGCTACACCTTC; d_call: NA; cdr3_length: 13; clone_size: NA; v_call: TRBV28; j_call: TRBJ1-2
cdr3_aa: CASSLVLEETQYF; cdr3_nt: TGTGCCAGCAGCTTAGTCCTAGAAGAGACCCAGTACTTC; d_call: NA; cdr3_length: 13; clone_size: NA; v_call: TRBV11-2; j_call: TRBJ2-5
cdr3_aa: CASRQGLADTQYF; cdr3_nt: TGTGCCAGCAGACAAGGACTAGCAGATACGCAGTATTTT; d_call: TRBD2; cdr3_length: 13; clone_size: NA; v_call: TRBV9; j_call: TRBJ2-3
cdr3_aa: CASSDWQGDYGYTF; cdr3_nt: TGTGCCAGCAGTGATTGGCAGGGGGACTATGGCTACACCTTC; d_call: TRBD1; cdr3_length: 14; clone_size: NA; v_call: TRBV2; j_call: TRBJ1-2
cdr3_aa: CASSPDPTVSNQPQHF; cdr3_nt: TGTGCCAGCTCACCTGACCCGACGGTTTCCAATCAGCCCCAGCATTTT; d_call: NA; cdr3_length: 16; clone_size: NA; v_call: TRBV18; j_call: TRBJ1-5
cdr3_aa: CSARGGSRTDTQYF; cdr3_nt: TGCAGCGCCCGAGGCGGAAGCCGCACAGATACGCAGTATTTT; d_call: NA; cdr3_length: 14; clone_size: once; v_call: TRBV29-1; j_call: TRBJ2-3
cdr3_aa: CASSSGGRREKLFF; cdr3_nt: TGTGCCAGCAGCTCCGGGGGGCGGAGGGAAAAACTGTTTTTT; d_call: NA; cdr3_length: 14; clone_size: NA; v_call: TRBV3-1/TRBV3-2; j_call: TRBJ1-4
cdr3_aa: CASSATDNQPQHF; cdr3_nt: TGTGCCAGCAGCGCTACAGACAATCAGCCCCAGCATTTT; d_call: NA; cdr3_length: 13; clone_size: NA; v_call: TRBV11-2; j_call: TRBJ1-5
cdr3_aa: CASSVSPLRTEAFF; cdr3_nt: TGTGCCAGCAGCGTATCACCCCTTCGGACTGAAGCTTTCTTT; d_call: NA; cdr3_length: 14; clone_size: NA; v_call: TRBV9; j_call: TRBJ1-1
cdr3_aa: CAWSASRANSPLHF; cdr3_nt: TGTGCCTGGAGTGCGAGCAGGGCAAATTCACCCCTCCACTTT; d_call: NA; cdr3_length: 14; clone_size: NA; v_call: TRBV30; j_call: TRBJ1-6
cdr3_aa: CASSPGVRVSNQPQHF; cdr3_nt: TGTGCCAGCTCACCCGGGGTTCGGGTTAGCAATCAGCCCCAGCATTTT; d_call: NA; cdr3_length: 16; clone_size: NA; v_call: TRBV18; j_call: TRBJ1-5
cdr3_aa: CASSLDRPEAFF; cdr3_nt: TGTGCCAGCTCTCTGGACCGCCCTGAAGCTTTCTTT; d_call: NA; cdr3_length: 12; clone_size: once; v_call: TRBV18; j_call: TRBJ1-1
cdr3_aa: CASSEDRQGRPQHF; cdr3_nt: TGTGCCAGCAGTGAAGATCGACAGGGGCGGCCCCAGCATTTT; d_call: TRBD1; cdr3_length: 14; clone_size: NA; v_call: TRBV6-1; j_call: TRBJ1-5
cdr3_aa: CAWSKAVSNQPQHF; cdr3_nt: TGTGCCTGGAGTAAAGCAGTTAGCAATCAGCCCCAGCATTTT; d_call: NA; cdr3_length: 14; clone_size: once; v_call: TRBV30; j_call: TRBJ1-5